The entry below describes one T cell receptor (beta chain). Cohort 3 recovered donors had two negative PCRs, clearance, or symptom resolution. V was shortened by 6 bases and J by 0 bases, with 11 bases between the two germline ends. Per the germline V gene, CDR1 is LGHDT and CDR2 is YNNKEL (reference sequence). This CDR3 is built from 14 residues. Methods used by the authors: Amplification from reference gene primers served as the basis for estimated nucleated cell counts. Assay: immunoSEQ multiplex PCR; the TCRdb copy retains only in-frame clones and omits some. V and J calls plus clone size are reproduced from that table; the DNA served to infer D and trimming. In the table there are about 370,000 clones, roughly nine tenths of which are singletons. This sample is part of a study of blood T cell repertoires in COVID-19. Study information: Samples representing acute and convalescent COVID-19 were sourced from the United States, Italy and Spain.

The material sequenced was PBMCs or T cells enriched from blood (not recorded which). The source of this sequence is a man between 18 and 35 years old who had recovered from COVID-19. V usage is TRBV3-1 (or the pseudogene TRBV3-2) and J usage is TRBJ2-5, with D possibly TRBD2 on 6 matching bases. The CDR3 is CASRPRDYQETQYF. The CDR3 coding sequence is TGTGCCAGCAGACCTAGGGACTACCAAGAGACCCAGTACTTC.